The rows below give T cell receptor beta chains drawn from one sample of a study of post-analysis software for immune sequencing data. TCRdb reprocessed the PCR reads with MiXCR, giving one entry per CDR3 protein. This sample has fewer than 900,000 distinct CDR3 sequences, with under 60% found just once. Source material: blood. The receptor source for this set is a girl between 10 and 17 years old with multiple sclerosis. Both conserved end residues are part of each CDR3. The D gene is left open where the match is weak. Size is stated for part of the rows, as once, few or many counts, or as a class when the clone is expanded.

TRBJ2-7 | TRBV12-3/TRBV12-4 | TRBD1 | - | TGCGCCAGCAGACCGGACAGGACAAATTGGTACGAGCAGTACTTC | CASRPDRTNWYEQYF
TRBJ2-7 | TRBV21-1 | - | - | TGTGCCAGCAGCAAGACAGGGTGCGGTATCGAGCAGTACTTC | CASSKTGCGIEQYF
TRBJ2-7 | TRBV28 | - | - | TGTGCCAGCAGTGCGTACTCGGAACCCGTTGGCGAGCAGTACTTC | CASSAYSEPVGEQYF
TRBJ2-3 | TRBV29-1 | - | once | TGCAGCGTTGATCCGGAGGGCCAAGATACGCAGTATTTT | CSVDPEGQDTQYF
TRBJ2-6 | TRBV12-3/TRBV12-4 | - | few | TGTGCCAGCAGTCCACCTCCCGGGACACCTGTCGTCCTGACTTTC | CASSPPPGTPVVLTF
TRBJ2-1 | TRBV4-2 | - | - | TGTGCCAGCAGCCAGGCAGGCCCCTCCTACAATGAGCAGTTCTTC | CASSQAGPSYNEQFF
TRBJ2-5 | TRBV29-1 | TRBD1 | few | TGCAGCGTCTCCAAACCGGGACAGAGAGAGACCCAGTACTTC | CSVSKPGQRETQYF
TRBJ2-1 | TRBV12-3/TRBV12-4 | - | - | TGTGCCAGCAGTTTTTATACGGGGGACAATGAGCAGTTCTTC | CASSFYTGDNEQFF
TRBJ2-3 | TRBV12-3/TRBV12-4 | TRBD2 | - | TGTGCCAGCAGGGGACTAGCGGGAGGTACAGATACGCAGTATTTT | CASRGLAGGTDTQYF
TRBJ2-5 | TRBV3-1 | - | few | TGTGCCAGCAGCCAAGATCCGGCAGTCCAAGAGACCCAGTACTTC | CASSQDPAVQETQYF
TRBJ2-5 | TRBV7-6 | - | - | TGTGCCAGCAGCTTAGTGGAGGGAGCCGTGTCAGAGACCCAGTACTTC | CASSLVEGAVSETQYF
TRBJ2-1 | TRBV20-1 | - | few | TGCAGTGCTAGCCTAGCGCAAGAGACCCAGTTCTTC | CSASLAQETQFF
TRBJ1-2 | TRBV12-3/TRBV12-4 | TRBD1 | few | TGTGCCAGCAGTTTGGACAGGGGAGGCGGCTACACCTTC | CASSLDRGGGYTF
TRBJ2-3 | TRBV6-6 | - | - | TGTGCCAGCAGGAAAGGGGGGGGCTCAGCAGATACGCAGTATTTT | CASRKGGGSADTQYF
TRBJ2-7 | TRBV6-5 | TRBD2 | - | TGTGCCAGCGGGACTTCAGCGGGAAACGAGCAGTACTTC | CASGTSAGNEQYF
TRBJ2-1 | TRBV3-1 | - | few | TGTGCCAGCAGCCAAGTCCAGGGGATCGGTGAGCAGTTCTTC | CASSQVQGIGEQFF
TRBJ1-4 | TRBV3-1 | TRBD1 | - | TGTGCCAGCAGCCTCAATCCGGGACAGGCAATTGGAAAACTGTTTTTT | CASSLNPGQAIGKLFF
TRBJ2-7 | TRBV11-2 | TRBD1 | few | TGTGCCAGCAGCTTTTCCGGGACAGGCTACGAGCAGTACTTC | CASSFSGTGYEQYF
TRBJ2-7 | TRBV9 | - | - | TGTGCCAGCAGCGTAGGGGCGACAGACACTTACGAGCAGTACTTC | CASSVGATDTYEQYF
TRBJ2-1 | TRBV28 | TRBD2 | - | TGTGCCAGCAGTTTAAGCCCAGCGGGAGGGCTGAGGAGTGAGCAGTTCTTC | CASSLSPAGGLRSEQFF
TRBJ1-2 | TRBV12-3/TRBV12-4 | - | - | TGTGCCAGCAGTAGGGGACCAGGCTATGGCTACACCTTC | CASSRGPGYGYTF
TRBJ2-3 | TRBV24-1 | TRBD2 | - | TGTGCCACCAGTGCCGTTAGCGGGTGGAGCACAGATACGCAGTATTTT | CATSAVSGWSTDTQYF
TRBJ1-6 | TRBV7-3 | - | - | TGTGCCAGCAGCTTAACGGGCCCCTGGGATTCACCCCTCCACTTT | CASSLTGPWDSPLHF
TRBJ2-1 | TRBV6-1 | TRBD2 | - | TGTGCCAGCAGACCTGGGACTAGCGGGAGGGGGCACAATGAGCAGTTCTTC | CASRPGTSGRGHNEQFF
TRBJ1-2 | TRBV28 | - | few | TGTGCCAGCAGTCTGACCTCCGGTGGCTACACCTTC | CASSLTSGGYTF
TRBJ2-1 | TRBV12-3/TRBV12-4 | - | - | TGTGCCAGCAGTCTCCCTGACTTGGCCGGGAATGAGCAGTTCTTC | CASSLPDLAGNEQFF
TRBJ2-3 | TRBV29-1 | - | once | TGCAGCGTTGTTTACGGTTCCACAGATACGCAGTATTTT | CSVVYGSTDTQYF
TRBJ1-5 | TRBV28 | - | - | TGTGCCAGCCGGTTTGTGTCAAATCAGCCCCAGCATTTT | CASRFVSNQPQHF
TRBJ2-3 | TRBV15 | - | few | TGTGCCACCAGCAGAGAGGTGGGCGATACGCAGTATTTT | CATSREVGDTQYF
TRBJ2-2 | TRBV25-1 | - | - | TGTGCCAGCAGTGAATGGGACACCGGGGAGCTGTTTTTT | CASSEWDTGELFF
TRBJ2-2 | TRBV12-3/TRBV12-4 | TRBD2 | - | TGTGCCAGCAGTCCGTCGGGAGGCACCGGGGAGCTGTTTTTT | CASSPSGGTGELFF
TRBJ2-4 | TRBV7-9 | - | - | TGTGCCAGCAGCTTAGCGGCAGGGGGGTCCATTCAGTACTTC | CASSLAAGGSIQYF
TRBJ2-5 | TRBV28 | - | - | TGTGCCAGCAGTCCCGGGACAAAGACCCAGTACTTC | CASSPGTKTQYF
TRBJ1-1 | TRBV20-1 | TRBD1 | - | TGCAGTGCTAAAATCCGGGACAGGGGTTGGACTGAAGCTTTCTTT | CSAKIRDRGWTEAFF
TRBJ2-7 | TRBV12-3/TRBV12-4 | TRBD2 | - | TGTGCCAGCTCCAGGAGCGGGATCTACGAGCAGTACTTC | CASSRSGIYEQYF
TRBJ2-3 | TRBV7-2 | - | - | TGTGCCAGCAGCTTAGGGTTAGAGGCCTGGGGCTTCACAGATACGCAGTATTTT | CASSLGLEAWGFTDTQYF
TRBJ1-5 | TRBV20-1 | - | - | TGCAGTGCTAGAGGGGCAGGCAATCAGCCCCAGCATTTT | CSARGAGNQPQHF
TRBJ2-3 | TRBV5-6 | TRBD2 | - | TGTGCCAGCAGCCAGCGGGGTTGGCCGCCCCGGGCAGATACGCAGTATTTT | CASSQRGWPPRADTQYF
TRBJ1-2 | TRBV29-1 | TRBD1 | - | TGCAGCGTCGGACAGGGCGGAGGCTGGGATGGCTACACCTTC | CSVGQGGGWDGYTF
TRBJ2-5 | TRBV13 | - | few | TGTGCCAGCAGCTTAGAAGGAGTGGAGACCCAGTACTTC | CASSLEGVETQYF
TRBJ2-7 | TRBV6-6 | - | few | TGTGCCAGCAGTCCCAAAGCCCTCGAGCAGTACTTC | CASSPKALEQYF
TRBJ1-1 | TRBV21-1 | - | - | TGTGCCAGCAGCAAAGGGGGGGGGAAGGGGAACACTGAAGCTTTCTTT | CASSKGGGKGNTEAFF
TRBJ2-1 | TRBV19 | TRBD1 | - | TGTGCCAGTAGTTCGACAGGGATCGATGAGCAGTTCTTC | CASSSTGIDEQFF
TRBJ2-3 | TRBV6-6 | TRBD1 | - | TGTGCCAGCAGTTGGCCGGGACAGGGGGGCACAGATACGCAGTATTTT | CASSWPGQGGTDTQYF
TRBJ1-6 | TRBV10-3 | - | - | TGTGCCATCAGTGATGGACTTCGAGACAGTGGGTCACCCCTCCACTTT | CAISDGLRDSGSPLHF
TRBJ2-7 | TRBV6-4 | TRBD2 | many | TGTGCCAGCAGTGACCGTCTAGCGGGGACCTACGAGCAGTACTTC | CASSDRLAGTYEQYF
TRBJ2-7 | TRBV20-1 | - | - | TGCAGTGCTAGTGTGGGACTCCTCTACGAGCAGTACTTC | CSASVGLLYEQYF
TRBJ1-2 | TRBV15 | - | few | TGTGCCACCAGCAGAGATTTAGACAGGATTAACTATGGCTACACCTTC | CATSRDLDRINYGYTF
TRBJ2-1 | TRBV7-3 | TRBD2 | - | TGTGCCAGCAGTAGAGGGGTGCAGGGACTAGCGGGGGGGTCCAATGAGCAGTTCTTC | CASSRGVQGLAGGSNEQFF
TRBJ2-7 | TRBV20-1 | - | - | TGCAGTGCTAGACAGCGGGCCTCCTACGAGCAGTACTTC | CSARQRASYEQYF
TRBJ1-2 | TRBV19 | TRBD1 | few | TGTGCCAGTCGAAACAGGGGGGACTATGGCTACACCTTC | CASRNRGDYGYTF
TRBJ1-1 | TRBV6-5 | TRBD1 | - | TGTGCCAGCAGTTACCGCCGGATGGACAGGGGGCTGAGTGAAGCTTTCTTT | CASSYRRMDRGLSEAFF
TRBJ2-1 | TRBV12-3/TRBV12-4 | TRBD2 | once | TGTGCCAGCAAGACTAGCGGGGCGAGCTCCTACAATGAGCAGTTCTTC | CASKTSGASSYNEQFF